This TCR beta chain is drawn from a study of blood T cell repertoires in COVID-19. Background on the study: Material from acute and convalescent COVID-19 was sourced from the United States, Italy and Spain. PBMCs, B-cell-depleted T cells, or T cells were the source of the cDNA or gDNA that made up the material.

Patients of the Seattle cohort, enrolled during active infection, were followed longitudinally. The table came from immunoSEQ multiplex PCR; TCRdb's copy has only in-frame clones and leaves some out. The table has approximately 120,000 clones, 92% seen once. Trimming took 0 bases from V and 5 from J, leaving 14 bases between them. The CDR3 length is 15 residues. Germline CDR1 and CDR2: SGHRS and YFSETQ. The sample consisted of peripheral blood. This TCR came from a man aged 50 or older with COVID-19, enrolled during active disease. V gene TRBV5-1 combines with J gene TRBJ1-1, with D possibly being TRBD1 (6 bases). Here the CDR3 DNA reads TGCGCCAGCAGCTTGGGGGCAGGGGCCCGGACTGAAGCTTTCTTT. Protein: CASSLGAGARTEAFF.